The T cell receptor (beta chain) described here comes from a study of T cell repertoires in cytomegalovirus infection. Study-wide background: HLA-B-restricted CMV epitopes that are well studied were used alongside recently identified HLA-C-restricted ones. Public TCR beta signatures marked donors with CMV infection and the matching HLA.

Each CDR3 protein is one row after TCRdb ran MiXCR on the reads. This table has 830,000 or so distinct CDR3 sequences, 30% to 35% appearing once. This clonotype was picked up a small number of times. What it binds is not known. The study's findings and limits: Cumulated frequencies of public TCR beta families served to identify carriers of CMV plus the relevant HLA.

This CDR3 comprises 11 residues. The V and J ends lost 3 bases and 5 bases respectively, with 2 bases between them. CDR1 and CDR2 (germline): MDHEN, SYDVKM. This clonotype was obtained from a human donor in good health (CMV status not recorded). Some clones in this sample may be carry-over from other donors' samples. This chain joins TRBV28 and TRBJ1-3; D gene unclear. The sample was cultured CD8+ T cells from PBMCs, taken from culture after CMV antigen stimulation. This chain's CDR3 is CASSFRNTIYF. For the CDR3, the DNA is TGTGCCAGCAGTTTTCGAAACACCATATATTTT.